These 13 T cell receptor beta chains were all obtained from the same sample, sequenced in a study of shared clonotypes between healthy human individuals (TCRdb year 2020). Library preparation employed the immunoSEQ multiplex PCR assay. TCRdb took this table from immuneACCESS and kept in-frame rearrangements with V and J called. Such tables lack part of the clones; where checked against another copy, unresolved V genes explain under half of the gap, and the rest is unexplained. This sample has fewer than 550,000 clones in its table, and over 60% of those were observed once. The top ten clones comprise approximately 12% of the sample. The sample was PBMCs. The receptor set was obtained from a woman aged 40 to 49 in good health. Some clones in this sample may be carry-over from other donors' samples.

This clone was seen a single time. In DNA form, the CDR3 reads TGTGCCAGCAGTCCGGAGTATGAGACCCAGTACTTC. It is translated as CASSPEYETQYF. V usage is TRBV6-6 and J usage is TRBJ2-5; D is ambiguous. Looked up from germline, CDR1 is MNHNY and CDR2 is SVGAGI (reference sequence). V was pared by 5 bases and J by 5 bases, with 9 bases between. The CDR3 loop spans 12 amino acids.

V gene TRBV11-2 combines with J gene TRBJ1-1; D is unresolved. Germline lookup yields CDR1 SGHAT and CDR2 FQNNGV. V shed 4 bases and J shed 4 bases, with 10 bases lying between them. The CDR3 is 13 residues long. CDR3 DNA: TGTGCCAGCAGCTCCGACCGGGGCACTGAAGCTTTCTTT. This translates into CASSSDRGTEAFF.

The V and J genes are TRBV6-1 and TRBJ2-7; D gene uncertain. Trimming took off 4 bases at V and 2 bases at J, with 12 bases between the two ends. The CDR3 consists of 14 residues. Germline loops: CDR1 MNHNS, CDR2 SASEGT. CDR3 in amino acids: CASSGGPQAYEQYF. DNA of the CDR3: TGTGCCAGCAGTGGAGGCCCCCAGGCCTACGAGCAGTACTTC.

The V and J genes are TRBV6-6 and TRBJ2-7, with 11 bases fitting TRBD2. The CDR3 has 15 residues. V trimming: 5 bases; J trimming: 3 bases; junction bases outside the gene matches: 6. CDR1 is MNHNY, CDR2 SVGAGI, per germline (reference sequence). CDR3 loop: CASSTGLAEIYEQYF. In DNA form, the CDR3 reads TGTGCCAGCAGTACGGGACTAGCGGAGATCTACGAGCAGTACTTC.

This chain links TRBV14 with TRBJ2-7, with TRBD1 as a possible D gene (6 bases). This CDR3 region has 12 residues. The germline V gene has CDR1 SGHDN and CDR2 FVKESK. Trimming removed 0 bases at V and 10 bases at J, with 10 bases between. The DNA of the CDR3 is TGTGCCAGCAGCCAAGAGAGGGGGTTTCAGTACTTC. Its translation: CASSQERGFQYF.

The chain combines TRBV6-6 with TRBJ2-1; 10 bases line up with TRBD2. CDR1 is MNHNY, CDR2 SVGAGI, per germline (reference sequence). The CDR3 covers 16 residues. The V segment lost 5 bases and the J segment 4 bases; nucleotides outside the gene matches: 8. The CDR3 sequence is CASSHKIAGGYNEQFF. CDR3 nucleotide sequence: TGTGCCAGCAGTCATAAGATAGCGGGAGGTTACAATGAGCAGTTCTTC.

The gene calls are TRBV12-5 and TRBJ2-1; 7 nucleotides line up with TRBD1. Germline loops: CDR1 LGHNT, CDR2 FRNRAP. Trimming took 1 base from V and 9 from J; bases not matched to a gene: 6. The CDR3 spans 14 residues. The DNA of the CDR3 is TGTGCTAGTGGTTTGGGACAGGGACGGGGTGAGCAGTTCTTC. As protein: CASGLGQGRGEQFF.

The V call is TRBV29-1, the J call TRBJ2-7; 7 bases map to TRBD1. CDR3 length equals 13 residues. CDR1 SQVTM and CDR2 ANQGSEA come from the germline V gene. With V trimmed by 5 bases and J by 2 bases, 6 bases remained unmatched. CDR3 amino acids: CSVTPQGAYEQYF. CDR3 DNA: TGCAGCGTTACTCCCCAGGGGGCCTACGAGCAGTACTTC.

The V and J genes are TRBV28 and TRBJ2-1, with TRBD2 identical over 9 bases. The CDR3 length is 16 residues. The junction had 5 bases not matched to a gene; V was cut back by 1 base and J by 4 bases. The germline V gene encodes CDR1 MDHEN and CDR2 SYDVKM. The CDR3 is CASSLSAGGPYNEQFF. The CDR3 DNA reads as TGTGCCAGCAGTTTATCGGCGGGAGGGCCGTACAATGAGCAGTTCTTC.

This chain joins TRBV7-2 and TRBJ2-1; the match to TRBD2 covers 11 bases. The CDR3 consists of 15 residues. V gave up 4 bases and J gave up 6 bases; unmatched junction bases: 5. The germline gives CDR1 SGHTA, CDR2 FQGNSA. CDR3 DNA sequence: TGTGCCAGCAGCTCACTAGCGGGGGATTTCAATGAGCAGTTCTTC. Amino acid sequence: CASSSLAGDFNEQFF.

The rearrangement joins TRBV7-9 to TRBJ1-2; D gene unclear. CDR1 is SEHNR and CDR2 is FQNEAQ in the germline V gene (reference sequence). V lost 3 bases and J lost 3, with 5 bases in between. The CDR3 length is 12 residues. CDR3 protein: CASSLDDYGYTF. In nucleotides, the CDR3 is TGTGCCAGCAGCTTGGACGACTATGGCTACACCTTC.

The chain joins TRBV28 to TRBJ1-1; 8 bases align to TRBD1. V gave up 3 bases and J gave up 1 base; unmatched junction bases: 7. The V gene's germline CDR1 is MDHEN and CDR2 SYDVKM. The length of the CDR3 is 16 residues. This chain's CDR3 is CASSFAQGAGNTEAFF. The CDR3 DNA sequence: TGTGCCAGCAGTTTCGCGCAGGGGGCAGGGAACACTGAAGCTTTCTTT.

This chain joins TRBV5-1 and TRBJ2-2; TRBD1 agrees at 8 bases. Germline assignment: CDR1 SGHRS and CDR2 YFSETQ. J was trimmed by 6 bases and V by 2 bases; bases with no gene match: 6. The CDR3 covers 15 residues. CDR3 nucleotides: TGCGCCAGCAGCTTACCAGACAGGGGCCCCGGGGAGCTGTTTTTT. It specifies CASSLPDRGPGELFF.